This T cell receptor beta chain was found in a study of Ad26.COV2.S vaccination and SARS-CoV-2 variants. Across the study: The authors gave Ad26.COV2.S intramuscularly, either once or twice 56 days apart.

The CDR3 loop spans 16 amino acids. Germline V gene lookup returns CDR1 SQVTM and CDR2 ANQGSEA. Between the trimmed V and J ends, which lost 5 bases and 0 bases, there was a span of 17 bases. The treatment was: about 20 received Ad26.COV2.S at low or high dose, single or two shots; 5 received placebo; per-sample allocation not given. Collection of samples fell on day 63 after the first vaccine or placebo injection. In Boston, an adult donor aged 18-55 years took part. Vaccine was an Ad26 vector expressing Wuhan-strain SARS-CoV-2 spike. This table comes from immunoSEQ multiplex PCR, and its TCRdb copy is limited to in-frame clones, with some not included. The sample lists hundreds of thousands of clones, less than 90% seen once, with 6.4% in the top ten.

The material was peripheral blood, obtained in a trial of Ad26.COV2.S vaccine versus placebo. This chain links TRBV29-1 with TRBJ1-3; D is undetermined. This receptor was taken from a person between 18 and 65 years old who received the Ad26.COV2.S COVID-19 vaccine or a placebo. CDR3 amino acids: CSVPQAATVSGNTIYF. The CDR3, as DNA: TGCAGCGTTCCGCAGGCCGCAACCGTCTCTGGAAACACCATATATTTT.